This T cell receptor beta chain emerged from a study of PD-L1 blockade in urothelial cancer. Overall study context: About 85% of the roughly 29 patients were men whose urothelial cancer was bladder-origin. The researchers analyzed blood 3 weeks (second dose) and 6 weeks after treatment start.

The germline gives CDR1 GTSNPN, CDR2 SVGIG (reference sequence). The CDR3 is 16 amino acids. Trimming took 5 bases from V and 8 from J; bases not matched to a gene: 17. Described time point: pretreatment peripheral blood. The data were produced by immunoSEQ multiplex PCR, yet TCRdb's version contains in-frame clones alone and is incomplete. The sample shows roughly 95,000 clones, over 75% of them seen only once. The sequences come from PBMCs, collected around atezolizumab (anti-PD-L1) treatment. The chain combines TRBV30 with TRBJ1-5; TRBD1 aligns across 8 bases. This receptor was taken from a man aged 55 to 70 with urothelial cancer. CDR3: CAWGGRGRIVGEPQHF. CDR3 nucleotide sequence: TGTGCCTGGGGCGGCAGGGGGCGAATCGTGGGTGAGCCCCAGCATTTT.